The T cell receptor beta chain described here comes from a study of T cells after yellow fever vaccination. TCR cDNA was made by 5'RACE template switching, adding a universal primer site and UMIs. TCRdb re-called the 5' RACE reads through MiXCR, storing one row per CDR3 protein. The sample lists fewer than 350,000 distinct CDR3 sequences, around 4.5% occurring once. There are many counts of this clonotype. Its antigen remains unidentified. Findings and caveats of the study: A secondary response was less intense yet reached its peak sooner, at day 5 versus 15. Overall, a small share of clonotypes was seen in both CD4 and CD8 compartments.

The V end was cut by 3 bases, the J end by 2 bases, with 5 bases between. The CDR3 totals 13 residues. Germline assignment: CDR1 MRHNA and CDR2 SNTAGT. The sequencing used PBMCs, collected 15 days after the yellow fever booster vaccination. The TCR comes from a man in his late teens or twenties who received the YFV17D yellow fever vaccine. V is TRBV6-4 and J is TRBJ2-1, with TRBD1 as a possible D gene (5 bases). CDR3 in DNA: TGTGCCAGCAGTGAGGACACCTACAATGAGCAGTTCTTC. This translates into CASSEDTYNEQFF.